The rows below give T cell receptor beta chains drawn from one sample of a study of T cell repertoires in cytomegalovirus infection. Each CDR3 protein gets one entry after TCRdb re-called the reads with MiXCR. The sample has hundreds of thousands of distinct CDR3 sequences, 25% to 40% seen once. Antigens of these TCRs are unknown. The input for sequencing was cultured CD8+ T cells from PBMCs, taken from culture after CMV antigen stimulation. These receptor sequences come from a human donor in good health (CMV status not recorded). Some clones in this sample may be carry-over from other donors' samples. Each CDR3 is given with its conserved first and last residue. Each record gives: CDR3 protein, V gene, J gene.

CDR3aa: CASSPRPTGISPYEQYF
v_gene: TRBV7-6
j_gene: TRBJ2-7

CDR3aa: CASSPPSNQETQYF
v_gene: TRBV11-2
j_gene: TRBJ2-5

CDR3aa: CASSYGRPGTSGETGELFF
v_gene: TRBV6-2/TRBV6-3
j_gene: TRBJ2-2

CDR3aa: CASSQESGGVTEAFF
v_gene: TRBV4-3
j_gene: TRBJ1-1

CDR3aa: CATSREGLAIGELFF
v_gene: TRBV15
j_gene: TRBJ2-2

CDR3aa: CASSLGLASDTGELFF
v_gene: TRBV13
j_gene: TRBJ2-2

CDR3aa: CASSYYRQGPYNEQFF
v_gene: TRBV6-6
j_gene: TRBJ2-1

CDR3aa: CASSHPVSSSYNEQFF
v_gene: TRBV4-1
j_gene: TRBJ2-1

CDR3aa: CASSQELGYTEAFF
v_gene: TRBV4-1
j_gene: TRBJ1-1

CDR3aa: CASSLTGADYNEQFF
v_gene: TRBV19
j_gene: TRBJ2-1

CDR3aa: CASSIAPTGSPEAFF
v_gene: TRBV19
j_gene: TRBJ1-1

CDR3aa: CASTSRWEQHHGYTF
v_gene: TRBV7-9
j_gene: TRBJ1-2

CDR3aa: CASSYGAPHNEQFF
v_gene: TRBV6-5
j_gene: TRBJ2-1

CDR3aa: CASSSRGLGGELFF
v_gene: TRBV7-2
j_gene: TRBJ2-2

CDR3aa: CASSLLAGGLISYNEQFF
v_gene: TRBV27
j_gene: TRBJ2-1

CDR3aa: CASSLVSHLKGNSPLHF
v_gene: TRBV7-6
j_gene: TRBJ1-6

CDR3aa: CASIQADTQYF
v_gene: TRBV27
j_gene: TRBJ2-3

CDR3aa: CASILSRGLAGAFSGANVLTF
v_gene: TRBV6-1
j_gene: TRBJ2-6

CDR3aa: CASGGRNGQFF
v_gene: TRBV9
j_gene: TRBJ2-1

CDR3aa: CASSSWPREAFF
v_gene: TRBV12-3/TRBV12-4
j_gene: TRBJ1-1

CDR3aa: CASSFGLLLSSYNEQFF
v_gene: TRBV3-1
j_gene: TRBJ2-1

CDR3aa: CASSFTPRDRGSGELFF
v_gene: TRBV11-2
j_gene: TRBJ2-2

CDR3aa: CASSQASGTGELFF
v_gene: TRBV4-3
j_gene: TRBJ2-2

CDR3aa: CASSLSLTEETQYF
v_gene: TRBV4-1
j_gene: TRBJ2-5

CDR3aa: CASSLVRAYNEQFF
v_gene: TRBV7-9
j_gene: TRBJ2-1

CDR3aa: CASSTPGQGRRTSGTEQFF
v_gene: TRBV27
j_gene: TRBJ2-1

CDR3aa: CASSPPLEYEQYF
v_gene: TRBV7-9
j_gene: TRBJ2-7

CDR3aa: CSARDRVRGYTF
v_gene: TRBV20-1
j_gene: TRBJ1-2

CDR3aa: CASSIADGDNEQFF
v_gene: TRBV19
j_gene: TRBJ2-1

CDR3aa: CASTPSASGNTIYF
v_gene: TRBV7-9
j_gene: TRBJ1-3

CDR3aa: CATSRSHEQFF
v_gene: TRBV24-1
j_gene: TRBJ2-1

CDR3aa: CASSVYGGPVTEAFF
v_gene: TRBV9
j_gene: TRBJ1-1

CDR3aa: CSVEVDRPYEQYF
v_gene: TRBV29-1
j_gene: TRBJ2-7

CDR3aa: CASSPHTSGGAKNIQYF
v_gene: TRBV4-1
j_gene: TRBJ2-4

CDR3aa: CASSAPGAGPWGYTF
v_gene: TRBV9
j_gene: TRBJ1-2

CDR3aa: CASSEGRGSANEKLFF
v_gene: TRBV2
j_gene: TRBJ1-4

CDR3aa: CATSMVRTEAFF
v_gene: TRBV15
j_gene: TRBJ1-1

CDR3aa: CASSYSNRYRGVSPLHF
v_gene: TRBV6-2/TRBV6-3
j_gene: TRBJ1-6

CDR3aa: CASSLNAGQLHSGNTIYF
v_gene: TRBV7-2
j_gene: TRBJ1-3

CDR3aa: CASSFIAGAVEKLFF
v_gene: TRBV12-3/TRBV12-4
j_gene: TRBJ1-4

CDR3aa: CASSLGPFGNTEAFF
v_gene: TRBV5-4
j_gene: TRBJ1-1

CDR3aa: CASSPPDRGSNEKLFF
v_gene: TRBV7-9
j_gene: TRBJ1-4

CDR3aa: CASSGRQGNPGELFF
v_gene: TRBV28
j_gene: TRBJ2-2

CDR3aa: CASSPRDRRRETQYF
v_gene: TRBV7-9
j_gene: TRBJ2-5

CDR3aa: CASGSREAKNIQYF
v_gene: TRBV7-6
j_gene: TRBJ2-4

CDR3aa: CASSLKGQGPYEQYF
v_gene: TRBV9
j_gene: TRBJ2-7

CDR3aa: CATRSDGYTF
v_gene: TRBV2
j_gene: TRBJ1-2

CDR3aa: CSAKGGEQFF
v_gene: TRBV20-1
j_gene: TRBJ2-1

CDR3aa: CASSLLGMNEQFF
v_gene: TRBV27
j_gene: TRBJ2-1

CDR3aa: CASSPPPGRIYEQYF
v_gene: TRBV7-9
j_gene: TRBJ2-7

CDR3aa: CATSVAGNNGYTF
v_gene: TRBV15
j_gene: TRBJ1-2

CDR3aa: CASSAGQSNQPQHF
v_gene: TRBV2
j_gene: TRBJ1-5

CDR3aa: CASRARVESYF
v_gene: TRBV7-2
j_gene: TRBJ2-3

CDR3aa: CASSSGTSGGWYEQYF
v_gene: TRBV5-6
j_gene: TRBJ2-7

CDR3aa: CASSSQTGGAFYTF
v_gene: TRBV28
j_gene: TRBJ1-2

CDR3aa: CSVVLRESYNEQFF
v_gene: TRBV29-1
j_gene: TRBJ2-1

CDR3aa: CASSQEDRGEQFF
v_gene: TRBV4-1
j_gene: TRBJ2-1

CDR3aa: CASSQKIRALDTGELFF
v_gene: TRBV3-1
j_gene: TRBJ2-2

CDR3aa: CASSQHQGNEQFF
v_gene: TRBV4-1
j_gene: TRBJ2-1

CDR3aa: CASSNNDYGPYEQYF
v_gene: TRBV7-2
j_gene: TRBJ2-7